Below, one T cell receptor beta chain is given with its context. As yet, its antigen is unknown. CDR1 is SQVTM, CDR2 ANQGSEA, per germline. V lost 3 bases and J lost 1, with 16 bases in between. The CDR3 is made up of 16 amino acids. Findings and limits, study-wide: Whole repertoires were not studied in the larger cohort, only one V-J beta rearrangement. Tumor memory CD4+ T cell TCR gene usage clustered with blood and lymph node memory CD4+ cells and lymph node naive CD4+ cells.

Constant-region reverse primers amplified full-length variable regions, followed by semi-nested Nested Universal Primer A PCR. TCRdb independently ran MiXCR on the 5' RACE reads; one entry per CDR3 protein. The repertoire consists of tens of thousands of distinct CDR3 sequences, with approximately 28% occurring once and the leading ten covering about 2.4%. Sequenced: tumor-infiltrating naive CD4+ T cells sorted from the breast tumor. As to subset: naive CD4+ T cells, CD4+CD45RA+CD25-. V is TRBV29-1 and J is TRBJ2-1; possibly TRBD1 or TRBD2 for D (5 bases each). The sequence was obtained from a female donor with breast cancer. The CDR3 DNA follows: TGCAGCGTTGAGGGTACCATGGGGGTATCCTACAATGAGCAGTTCTTC. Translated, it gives CSVEGTMGVSYNEQFF.